This is a list of T cell receptor beta chains from one sample in a study of cytotoxic CD8 clonotypes in ibrutinib-treated CLL. TCRdb's table, derived via immunoSEQ multiplex PCR, lists solely in-frame clones and lacks some. The sample contains about 130,000 clones, approximately 80% of which appear only once. This material consisted of PBMCs, taken after 12 months of ibrutinib treatment. Source of these receptors: a human donor with chronic lymphocytic leukemia. CDR3s include the opening cysteine and the closing phenylalanine or tryptophan.

TRBV18	TRBJ2-2	CASSLDYSDGELFF
TRBV5-6	TRBJ2-1	CASSLALAGGGNEQFF
TRBV6-5	TRBJ2-1	CASSYSSYNEQFF
TRBV28	TRBJ1-1	CASSRQGYTEAFF
TRBV15	TRBJ2-5	CATSRDAVETQYF
TRBV19	TRBJ2-1	CASTLQAGSYNEQFF
TRBV28	TRBJ1-2	CASNPHRPLNYGYTF
TRBV7-2	TRBJ1-5	CASSLEGRENQPQHF
TRBV6-5	TRBJ1-1	CASGQGGGGTEAFF
TRBV5-6	TRBJ2-3	CASSFPSVGLTDTQYF
TRBV18	TRBJ1-2	CASSPRTIDRDLPPSKYGYTF
TRBV28	TRBJ2-1	CASSPGTSLQFF
TRBV2	TRBJ2-3	CASSNTDTQYF
TRBV11-2	TRBJ1-5	CASSSTGGDQPQHF
TRBV28	TRBJ2-3	CASSPTRWREVEMDTQYF
TRBV28	TRBJ1-4	CASSSPPARGVEKLFF
TRBV15	TRBJ1-2	CATSRGQGSYGYTF
TRBV4-2	TRBJ1-1	CASSQEAPATEAFF
TRBV19	TRBJ1-2	CASSIGGPNYGYTF
TRBV11-2	TRBJ2-1	CASSLTSGTGNDEQFF
TRBV11-2	TRBJ2-3	CASSWVVITGARSTDTQYF
TRBV4-2	TRBJ2-1	CASSQDLAGIPYNEQFF
TRBV7-2	TRBJ2-3	CASSPSGGVSGTQYF
TRBV11-2	TRBJ2-7	CASSLGTTRAGYEQYF
TRBV2	TRBJ2-5	CASSAGTGVTETQYF
TRBV2	TRBJ1-2	CASSSLDRVDGYTF
TRBV6-5	TRBJ1-2	CASSRGQAGYTF
TRBV7-6	TRBJ2-3	CASSLALLSRDTDTQYF
TRBV7-2	TRBJ2-3	CASSLKLAGAADTQYF
TRBV7-3	TRBJ1-1	CASSLNGGNTEAFF
TRBV18	TRBJ2-7	CASSSDGVLSYEQYF
TRBV2	TRBJ2-1	CASSESGTRFSVSYNEQFF
TRBV4-1	TRBJ2-5	CASSQGRGLGETQYF
TRBV27	TRBJ1-1	CASSRPRGTEAFF
TRBV28	TRBJ2-1	CASQLGAQSYNEQFF